The rows below give T cell receptor beta chains drawn from one sample of a study of shared clonotypes between healthy human individuals. The data were produced by immunoSEQ multiplex PCR, yet TCRdb's version contains in-frame clones alone and is incomplete. This table holds over 400,000 clones, about 85% found once. Sequenced material: PBMCs. Receptors originate from a middle-aged woman in good health. Some clones in this sample may be carry-over from other donors' samples. Both conserved end residues are part of each CDR3. The listing skips clone size in some rows; elsewhere it reads once, few, many or a size class.

clone size	J gene	V gene	CDR3 protein
once	TRBJ1-1	TRBV7-2	CASSLQSNTEAFF
.	TRBJ2-7	TRBV29-1	CSASIGQGYEQYF
.	TRBJ1-5	TRBV10-3	CATRLQGSNQPQHF
.	TRBJ2-3	TRBV29-1	CSVRTGHSTDTQYF
.	TRBJ2-5	TRBV5-1	CASTRDRFTETQYF
.	TRBJ2-3	TRBV10-1	CASSERSPGLAGGLRDTQYF
.	TRBJ2-5	TRBV10-3	CAISDPTRGETQYF
.	TRBJ2-5	TRBV11-3	CASSRQGAYETQYF
.	TRBJ1-3	TRBV5-1	CASSSATGAGNTIYF
.	TRBJ1-2	TRBV7-9	CASSLGRGNAGYTF
.	TRBJ1-4	TRBV9	CASSVGGLRNNEKLFF
.	TRBJ1-2	TRBV9	CASSPRDRGPPNYGYTF
many	TRBJ2-2	TRBV5-1	CASSLVGNTGELFF
.	TRBJ2-7	TRBV20-1	CSTGLGASRYF
.	TRBJ2-7	TRBV2	CASSEMGQGFYEQYF
.	TRBJ1-1	TRBV15	CATSRGLLVSEAFF
once	TRBJ2-7	TRBV4-1	CASSQSVAGGPGEQYF
few	TRBJ2-3	TRBV10-1	CASSERWGAGTQYF
.	TRBJ1-1	TRBV19	CASSMTPGATAFF
.	TRBJ2-1	TRBV9	CASSVDSRSYNEQFF
.	TRBJ2-1	TRBV28	CASSWDPRDEQFF
.	TRBJ1-1	TRBV28	CASSFRNTEAFF
.	TRBJ1-4	TRBV20-1	CSASFNEKLFF
.	TRBJ2-1	TRBV5-1	CASSPPTSGSIIEQFF
.	TRBJ1-5	TRBV30	CAWSGGVRNQPQHF
.	TRBJ2-2	TRBV12-5	CASGLVSEAGELFF
.	TRBJ2-1	TRBV5-1	CASSWGTSGRGSYNEQFF
.	TRBJ1-4	TRBV5-1	CASSLALGLEEKLFF
.	TRBJ2-1	TRBV11-2	CASSLNTPGTGNNEQFF
.	TRBJ1-4	TRBV6-5	CASRLGSSNEKLFF
.	TRBJ2-5	TRBV10-2	CASSERETQYF
.	TRBJ2-5	TRBV7-9	CASSPPVKETQYF
.	TRBJ1-2	TRBV7-2	CASSLGGIYGYTF
.	TRBJ2-3	TRBV7-9	CASSETLDTQYF
.	TRBJ1-1	TRBV15	CATRPSGQGTEAFF